This entry features one T cell receptor beta chain sequence. The antigen remains undetermined. The PCR contained 60 Vbeta and 13 Jbeta primers. Sequencing was performed with immunoSEQ multiplex PCR; in TCRdb, only in-frame clones are kept and a portion is missing. In the table there are roughly 95,000 clones, approximately 80% of which are singletons. This sample was included in a study of cytomegalovirus exposure and HLA in healthy donors. Regarding the study as a whole: Later genetic work tied a missense DCLRE1C variant to beta-chain V and J trimming.

Germline lookup yields CDR1 LGHNA and CDR2 YNFKEQ. With 4 bases clipped from V and 0 bases from J, the junction kept 6 bases outside the gene matches. The CDR3 sequence is 15 residues long. The material sequenced was PBMCs. The rearrangement links TRBV4-2 to TRBJ2-7; TRBD2 aligns across 7 bases. The TCR was taken from a man younger than 40 in good health and CMV-seropositive. CDR3 sequence reads: CASSRELADSYEQYF. As DNA, the CDR3 is TGTGCCAGCAGCCGGGAGCTAGCGGACTCCTACGAGCAGTACTTC.